This T cell receptor beta chain emerged from a study of shared clonotypes between healthy human individuals. Clones were read by immunoSEQ multiplex PCR, and TCRdb kept only the in-frame ones, dropping some. The sample carries around 2,000,000 clones, about 95% recorded once. The V gene lost 1 base and the J gene lost 1 base, with 2 bases spanning the gap. CDR1 and CDR2 (germline): SGHVS, FQNEAQ. This CDR3 region has 13 residues. The naive CD8 fraction comprised CD45RO-negative cells positively selected for CCR7 and excluded terminally differentiated effector memory CD45RA+ cells. As to this clone: In the same sample, other DNA sequences code for this CDR3.

The sequence came from a man between 18 and 29 years old in good health. The V gene is TRBV7-8, the J gene TRBJ2-1, with D uncertain. Sample: naive CD8+ T cells sorted from blood. The CDR3 nucleotides read TGTGCCAGCAGCTTAGTGTCCTACAATGAGCAGTTCTTC. Residues: CASSLVSYNEQFF.